The following is a TCR beta chain sequence with its context. This sample was included in a study of blood T cell repertoires in COVID-19. Study-wide background: Whether acute or convalescent, the COVID-19 samples came from the United States, Italy and Spain. Sample material is recorded as cDNA or gDNA derived from T cells, B-cell-depleted T cells, or PBMCs.

Methods used by the authors: Reference gene primer amplification gave estimated nucleated cell counts. The repertoire was sequenced with immunoSEQ multiplex PCR; TCRdb's copy has only in-frame clones and lacks some. V, J and clone size reflect that table, while D and trimming were determined from the DNA. Here the sample spans around 240,000 clones, around 83% being singletons. The CDR3 extends over 13 amino acids. The sample consisted of peripheral blood. The chain combines TRBV21-1 with TRBJ2-6; the table's D gene call, TRBD1, was not cross checked with the DNA. TRBV21-1 is described as a pseudogene. The origin of this receptor is a woman between 45 and 60 years old with acute or convalescent COVID-19. As DNA, the CDR3 is TGTGCCAGCGCCAGCTCTGGGGCCAACGTCCTGACTTTC. Amino acids: CASASSGANVLTF.